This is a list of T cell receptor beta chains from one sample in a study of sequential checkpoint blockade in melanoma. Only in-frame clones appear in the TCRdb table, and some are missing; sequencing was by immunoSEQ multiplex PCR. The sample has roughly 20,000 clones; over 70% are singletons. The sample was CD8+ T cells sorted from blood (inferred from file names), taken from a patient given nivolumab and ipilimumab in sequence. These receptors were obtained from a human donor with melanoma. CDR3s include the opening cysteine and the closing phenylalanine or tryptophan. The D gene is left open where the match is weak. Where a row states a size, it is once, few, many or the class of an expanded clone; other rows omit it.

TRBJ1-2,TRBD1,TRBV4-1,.,TGCGCCAGCAGCCCAGAAGATCCGGGACAGGGTGGCTACACCTTC,CASSPEDPGQGGYTF
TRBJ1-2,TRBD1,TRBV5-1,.,TGCGCCAGCAGCTTAGGACAGGGGAACTATGGCTACACCTTC,CASSLGQGNYGYTF
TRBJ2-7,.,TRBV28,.,TGTGCCAGCAGTTTAGGGAGTCACTCCGAGCAGTACTTC,CASSLGSHSEQYF
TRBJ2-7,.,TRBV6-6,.,TGTGCCAGCAGTTACTCAGGGGTTGAGCAGTACTTC,CASSYSGVEQYF
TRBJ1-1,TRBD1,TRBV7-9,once,TGTGCCAGCAGCCTCGGACAGGGGAACACTGAAGCTTTCTTT,CASSLGQGNTEAFF
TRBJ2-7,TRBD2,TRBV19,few,TGTGCCAGTAGTACGACTAGCGGGGGATACGAGCAGTACTTC,CASSTTSGGYEQYF
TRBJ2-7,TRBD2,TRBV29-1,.,TGCAGCGTTGTGACTAGCGGATCCTACGAGCAGTACTTC,CSVVTSGSYEQYF
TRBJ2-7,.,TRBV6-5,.,TGTGCCAGCAGTTACCAGGGGTCGACCTACGAGCAGTACTTC,CASSYQGSTYEQYF
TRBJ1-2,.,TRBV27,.,TGTGCCAGCAGGGGAGACGGAAACTATGGCTACACCTTC,CASRGDGNYGYTF
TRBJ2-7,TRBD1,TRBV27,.,TGTGCCAGCAGTTTATCCGGGACAGCTACCTACGAGCAGTACTTC,CASSLSGTATYEQYF
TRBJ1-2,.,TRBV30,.,TGTGCCTGGAGTGCACAGGGTGGAAGGGGCTACACCTTC,CAWSAQGGRGYTF
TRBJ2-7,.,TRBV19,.,TGTGCCAGTAGTGAATCACAGGGCTACGAGCAGTACTTC,CASSESQGYEQYF
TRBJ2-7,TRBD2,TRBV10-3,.,TGTGCCATCAGTGAGTCGGGCGGGAGGGCCTACGAGCAGTACTTC,CAISESGGRAYEQYF
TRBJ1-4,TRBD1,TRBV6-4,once,TGTGCCAGCAGTGGGGTCGAGACAGGGAACGAAAAACTGTTTTTT,CASSGVETGNEKLFF
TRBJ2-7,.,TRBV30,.,TGTGCCTGGAGTCTTTCCTTCTTCTACGAGCAGTACTTC,CAWSLSFFYEQYF
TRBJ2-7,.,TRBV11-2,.,TGTGCCAGCAGCTTAGTCCTAGATGGGGAGCAGTACTTC,CASSLVLDGEQYF
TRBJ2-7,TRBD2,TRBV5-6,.,TGTGCCAGCAGCTTGGCTAGCGGGGGGGCCCAGAGATACGAGCAGTACTTC,CASSLASGGAQRYEQYF
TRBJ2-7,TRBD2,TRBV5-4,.,TGTGCCAGCAGCGGGGGGGGAACGCACCCGGAGCAGTACTTC,CASSGGGTHPEQYF
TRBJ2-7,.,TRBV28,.,TGTGCCAGCAGTCCACGACTAGAAGACTACGAGCAGTACTTC,CASSPRLEDYEQYF
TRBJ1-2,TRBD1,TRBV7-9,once,TGTGCCAGCAGCTCGACAGGGCCTTCAACCTTC,CASSSTGPSTF
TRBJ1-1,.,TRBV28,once,TGTGCCAGCAGTTTCGGGGGGGGCACTGAAGCTTTCTTT,CASSFGGGTEAFF
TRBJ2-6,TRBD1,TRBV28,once,TGTGCCAGCAGCCCTACAGGGGTCACATTCTCTGGGGCCAACGTCCTGACTTTC,CASSPTGVTFSGANVLTF
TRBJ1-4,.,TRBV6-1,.,TGTGCCAGCATCGATAACAGGTCTAATGAAAAACTGTTTTTT,CASIDNRSNEKLFF
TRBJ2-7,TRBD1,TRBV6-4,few,TGTGCCAGCAGTGCCTCCGGGACAGGGGGCGAGCAGTACTTC,CASSASGTGGEQYF
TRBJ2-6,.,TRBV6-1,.,TGTGCCAGCACTGAACCTTACAGGGCTGGGGCCAACGTCCTGACTTTC,CASTEPYRAGANVLTF
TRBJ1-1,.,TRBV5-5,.,TGTGCCAGCAGCATTTGGACATCCGGGGGCACTGAAGCTTTCTTT,CASSIWTSGGTEAFF
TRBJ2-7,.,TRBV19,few,TGTGCCAGTAGTAAGCCCGGGACACCTAGGGGCGAGCAGTACTTC,CASSKPGTPRGEQYF
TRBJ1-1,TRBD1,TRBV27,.,TGTGCCAGCAGTTTATGGGGGACAGGGGGAACCACTGAAGCTTTCTTT,CASSLWGTGGTTEAFF
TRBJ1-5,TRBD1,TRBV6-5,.,TGTGCCAGCAGGGCTGGGACAGGGGCGTCTCAGCCCCAGCATTTT,CASRAGTGASQPQHF
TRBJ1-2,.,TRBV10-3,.,TGTGCCATCAGTTCCCGAGGGTCGCTGGCATCTCCCTTTTATGGCTACACCTTC,CAISSRGSLASPFYGYTF
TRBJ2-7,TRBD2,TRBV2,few,TGTGCCAGCCGGGGACTAGCGGACTACGAGCAGTACTTC,CASRGLADYEQYF
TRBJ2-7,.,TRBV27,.,TGTGCCAGCGCCGGTTGGGGCTCAACCTCCTACGAGCAGTACTTC,CASAGWGSTSYEQYF
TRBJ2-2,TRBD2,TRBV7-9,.,TGTGCCAGCAGCTCCCCTGAGGAGCGGGGTTTCACCGGGGAGCTGTTTTTT,CASSSPEERGFTGELFF
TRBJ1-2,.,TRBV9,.,TGTGCCAGCAGTTCCTCCTATGGCTACACCTTC,CASSSSYGYTF
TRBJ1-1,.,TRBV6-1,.,TGTGCCAGCAGTGAAGATTTACAGGGATATACTGAAGCTTTCTTT,CASSEDLQGYTEAFF
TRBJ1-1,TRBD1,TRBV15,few,TGTGCCACCAGCAGCAGCAGGGGGCTTGGCACTGAAGCTTTCTTT,CATSSSRGLGTEAFF
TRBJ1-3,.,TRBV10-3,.,TGTGCCATCAGTGAGCCCGACGGAGCCTCTGGAAACACCATATATTTT,CAISEPDGASGNTIYF
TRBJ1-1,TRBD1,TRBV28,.,TGTGCCAGCAGTTTCGGACAGGAGAACACTGAAGCTTTCTTT,CASSFGQENTEAFF
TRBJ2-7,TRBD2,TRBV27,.,TGTGCCAGCAGCACTGAGCGGGGGGGCGAGCAGTACTTC,CASSTERGGEQYF
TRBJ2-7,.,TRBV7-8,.,TGTGCCAGCAGCTTAGATCGGGGGAACGACGAGCAGTACTTC,CASSLDRGNDEQYF
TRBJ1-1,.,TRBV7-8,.,TGTGCCAGCAGCTTATTGCGGGACAACACTGAAGCTTTCTTT,CASSLLRDNTEAFF
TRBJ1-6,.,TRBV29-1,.,TGCAGCGTCCGACCGGGGGGGGTCGATTCACCCCTCCACTTT,CSVRPGGVDSPLHF
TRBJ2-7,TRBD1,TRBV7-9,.,TGTGCCAGCAGCTTATATTTAAACAGGGGGTACGAGCAGTACTTC,CASSLYLNRGYEQYF
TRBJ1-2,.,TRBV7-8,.,TGTGCCAGCAGCTTAGCGAGGGATTATGGCTACACCTTC,CASSLARDYGYTF
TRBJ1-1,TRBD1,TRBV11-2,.,TGTGCCAGCAGCACCTCGGACAGGCCAGGCGCTGAAGCTTTCTTT,CASSTSDRPGAEAFF
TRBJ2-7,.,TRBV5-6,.,TGTGCCAGCAGCACAGGGAGCTGGGAGCAGTACTTC,CASSTGSWEQYF
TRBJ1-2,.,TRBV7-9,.,TGTGCCAGCAGCTTAGGGACAGCTAACTATGGCTACACCTTC,CASSLGTANYGYTF
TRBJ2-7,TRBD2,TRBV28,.,TGTGCCAGCAGTTTATTAGGGACTAGTTCAGACGAGCAGTACTTC,CASSLLGTSSDEQYF
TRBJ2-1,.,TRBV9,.,TGTGCCAGCAGCGTAGAAGGAGTAGGCTCCTACAATGAGCAGTTCTTC,CASSVEGVGSYNEQFF
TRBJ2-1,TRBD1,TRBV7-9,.,TGTGCCAGCAGCTTCCCCGGGACAGGGATAATCGATGAGCAGTTCTTC,CASSFPGTGIIDEQFF
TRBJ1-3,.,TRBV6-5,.,TGTGCCAGCAGTTACTCGAGAAGCTCTGGAAACACCATATATTTT,CASSYSRSSGNTIYF
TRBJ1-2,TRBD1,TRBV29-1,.,TGCAGCGACGACAGGGCAGACGGCTACACCTTC,CSDDRADGYTF
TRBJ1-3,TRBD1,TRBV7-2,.,TGTGCCAGCAGCTTCACACAGGGGCTCTCTGGAAACACCATATATTTT,CASSFTQGLSGNTIYF